The 30 T cell receptor beta chains below were found in one sample sequenced in a study of T cell repertoires in ileal Crohn's disease. Regarding time point: neoterminal ileum biopsy at postoperative endoscopy, about 6 months after surgery. Repertoires were generated with immunoSEQ multiplex PCR, while TCRdb's copy carries only in-frame clones and drops some. The sample consists of some 13,000 clones, approximately 81% of them appearing once. Sequenced: ileal tissue. Every receptor here comes from an adult with Crohn's disease.

The chain joins TRBV15 to TRBJ2-7; 9 nucleotides agree with TRBD1. The length of the CDR3 is 17 residues. Germline V gene lookup returns CDR1 LNHNV and CDR2 YYDKDF (reference sequence). Trimming at V came to 0 bases and at J to 6 bases, leaving 12 bases not matched to a gene. The CDR3 is CATSRDGLGTGSREQYF. CDR3 DNA: TGTGCCACCAGCAGAGATGGTCTAGGGACAGGGTCCCGCGAGCAGTACTTC.

The table lists this clone with a count of one. The V and J genes are TRBV7-2 and TRBJ2-7, with 12 bases identical to TRBD1. V lost 4 bases to trimming and J lost 6 bases; unmatched junction nucleotides: 7. The germline CDR1 and CDR2 sequences are SGHTA and FQGNSA. This CDR3 is 15 amino acids long. The CDR3 DNA is TGTGCCAGCAGCTGGCCGGGACAGGGGGCTGTCGAGCAGTACTTC. Protein sequence: CASSWPGQGAVEQYF.

The chain couples TRBV5-1 to TRBJ1-3; D is possibly TRBD1 (5 bases). V was cut by 0 bases and J by 2 bases, with 12 bases left in between. Germline CDR1 reads SGHRS; CDR2 reads YFSETQ. The length of the CDR3 is 16 residues. The CDR3 is CASSLGGSVAGNTIYF. CDR3 coding DNA: TGCGCCAGCAGCTTGGGGGGCTCAGTAGCTGGAAACACCATATATTTT.

J is TRBJ2-7 and V is TRBV6-6; D is perhaps TRBD2 (6 bases). Trimming cost V 11 bases and J 3 bases, with 20 bases left between them. CDR1 and CDR2 (germline): MNHNY, SVGAGI (reference sequence). This CDR3 comprises 14 residues. The CDR3 DNA sequence: TGTGCCGTCTCCAATAGCGGAGCGCGCTACGAGCAGTACTTC. Protein product: CAVSNSGARYEQYF.

This clone was seen a handful of times. The chain couples TRBV5-6 to TRBJ2-5; TRBD1 matches at 7 bases. V dropped 2 bases and J dropped 5; count of bases not matched to a gene: 3. Germline-derived CDR1 and CDR2 are SGHDT and YYEEEE. The CDR3 has 13 residues. Here the CDR3 reads CASSLRGRETQYF. CDR3 coding DNA: TGTGCCAGCAGCTTAAGGGGGCGGGAGACCCAGTACTTC.

V is TRBV6-1 and J is TRBJ2-1; 7 bases fit TRBD2. Trimming took 2 bases from V and 0 from J; bases not matched to a gene: 1. Germline assignment: CDR1 MNHNS and CDR2 SASEGT. The CDR3 spans 15 residues. CDR3 nucleotide sequence: TGTGCCAGCAGTGAAACGGGAGGCTCCTACAATGAGCAGTTCTTC. Amino acid sequence: CASSETGGSYNEQFF.

The genes are TRBV5-1 and TRBJ2-2, with D maybe TRBD2 (5 bases). Germline CDR1 and CDR2: SGHRS and YFSETQ. This CDR3 has 14 residues. Trimming took off 4 bases at V and 4 bases at J, with 11 bases between the two ends. The CDR3 region has the DNA TGCGCCAGCAGCCGGATAGCGAGCACCGGGGAGCTGTTTTTT. It yields the protein CASSRIASTGELFF.

Written as DNA, the CDR3 is TGTGCCAGCAGCTTAAGGGGTGGCAGGGATCAGCCCCAGCATTTT. Translated, it gives CASSLRGGRDQPQHF. This chain uses TRBV7-2 with TRBJ1-5; TRBD1 might be the D (5 bases). V was pared by 2 bases and J by 5 bases, with 13 bases between. CDR3 length: 15 residues. The germline gives CDR1 SGHTA, CDR2 FQGNSA.

The chain has TRBV5-1 and TRBJ2-1; 7 nucleotides match TRBD1. V lost 1 base and J lost 4; bases outside the gene matches: 8. The CDR3 loop spans 16 amino acids. Germline CDR1 is SGHRS and CDR2 is YFSETQ. The CDR3 DNA reads TGCGCCAGCAGCTTGCGAACAGGGGCAGTTTACAATGAGCAGTTCTTC. As protein: CASSLRTGAVYNEQFF.

V is TRBV5-1 and J is TRBJ2-2, with a tentative D call TRBD1 (5 bases). V dropped 1 base and J dropped 1 base, with 8 bases sitting between them. Germline V lookup: CDR1 SGHRS, CDR2 YFSETQ. CDR3 length: 15 amino acids. In DNA form, the CDR3 reads TGCGCCAGCAGCTTGATGGGGCAGAACACCGGGGAGCTGTTTTTT. Amino acids: CASSLMGQNTGELFF.

This sequence joins TRBV20-1 and TRBJ2-5, with no clear D. This CDR3 spans 11 amino acids. The germline CDR1 and CDR2 sequences are DFQATT and SNEGSKA (reference sequence). The V end was cut by 6 bases, the J end by 4 bases, with 9 bases between. CDR3 bases: TGCAGTGCAAAGATCGGAGAGACCCAGTACTTC. Its protein product is CSAKIGETQYF.

The chain couples TRBV5-1 to TRBJ2-5; TRBD2 aligns across 9 bases. Unmatched junction bases numbered 5, after V lost 7 bases and J lost 1 base. CDR3 length: 14 residues. Germline V gene lookup returns CDR1 SGHRS and CDR2 YFSETQ. The CDR3: CASSASGIQETQYF. CDR3 nucleotides: TGCGCCAGCTCCGCTAGCGGGATCCAAGAGACCCAGTACTTC.

V is TRBV18 and J is TRBJ2-7; D is perhaps TRBD2 (5 bases). CDR3 size: 12 residues. Trimming stripped 2 bases from V and 4 bases from J, with 6 bases between. Germline V lookup: CDR1 KGHSH, CDR2 LQKENI. The CDR3 DNA follows: TGTGCCAGCTCACCAGAGGGTTACGAGCAGTACTTC. As protein: CASSPEGYEQYF.

This clone was seen only once. This chain connects TRBV4-3 to TRBJ2-1, with 10 bases fitting TRBD2. Germline V gene data show CDR1 as LGHNA and CDR2 as YSLEER. V lost 2 bases to trimming and J lost 8 bases; unmatched junction nucleotides: 9. CDR3 length: 16 residues. CDR3: CASSQSLAGNTHEQFF. CDR3 nucleotides: TGCGCCAGCAGCCAATCACTAGCGGGAAATACGCATGAGCAGTTCTTC.

This clone came up a few times. This sequence joins TRBV5-1 and TRBJ1-1; D possibly corresponds to TRBD1 (5 bases). Trimming took 3 bases from V and 8 from J, leaving 14 bases between them. Looked up from germline, CDR1 is SGHRS and CDR2 is YFSETQ. The length of the CDR3 is 13 residues. The CDR3 sequence: CASSSGGLSEAFF. The CDR3 bases are TGCGCCAGCAGCTCCGGGGGACTTTCCGAAGCTTTCTTT.

The chain carries TRBV7-6 and TRBJ2-7, with D maybe TRBD2 (5 bases). Germline lookup yields CDR1 SGHVS and CDR2 FNYEAQ. This CDR3 has 14 residues. Trimming pared 5 bases from V and 5 bases from J, leaving 16 bases between. The CDR3: CASSPYLGAHEQYF. CDR3 in DNA: TGTGCCAGCAGCCCGTATCTGGGAGCCCACGAGCAGTACTTC.

DNA of the CDR3: TGCAGCGCCCGACAATCTGGGAACACCGGGGAGCTGTTTTTT. Translated: CSARQSGNTGELFF. The rearrangement links TRBV29-1 to TRBJ2-2, with unresolved D. V was cut by 7 bases and J by 1 base, with 13 bases left in between. Germline-derived CDR1 and CDR2 are SQVTM and ANQGSEA. The CDR3 has 14 amino acids.

This clone was seen only a few times. J is TRBJ2-3 and V is TRBV6-5; D not certain. The CDR3 consists of 13 residues. Germline V gives CDR1 MNHEY, CDR2 SVGAGI. V lost 6 bases and J 0 bases, leaving 7 bases between the germline ends. The CDR3 nucleotides read TGTGCCAGCAGCCTCGGGAGCACAGATACGCAGTATTTT. It encodes CASSLGSTDTQYF.

The V gene is TRBV19, the J gene TRBJ2-7, with D tentatively TRBD1 (6 bases). Per the germline V gene, CDR1 is LNHDA and CDR2 is SQIVND (reference sequence). The CDR3 is 11 amino acids. V dropped 9 bases and J dropped 4 bases, with 10 bases sitting between them. CDR3 sequence: CARRQVYEQYF. The CDR3 nucleotides read TGTGCCAGGAGACAGGTTTACGAGCAGTACTTC.

This chain uses TRBV6-5 with TRBJ2-5, with D possibly TRBD2 on 6 matching bases. The length of the CDR3 is 15 residues. CDR1 and CDR2 (germline): MNHEY, SVGAGI. The V gene lost 4 bases and the J gene lost 7 bases, with 19 bases spanning the gap. The CDR3 is CASSSPQLGAGTQYF. DNA for the CDR3: TGTGCCAGCAGTTCCCCCCAACTTGGAGCGGGGACCCAGTACTTC.

The J gene is TRBJ1-1, the V gene TRBV5-1, with a possible D match to TRBD1 (5 bases). Trimming took 0 bases from V and 5 from J, leaving 8 bases between them. The V gene's germline CDR1 is SGHRS and CDR2 YFSETQ. The CDR3 sequence is 13 residues long. The CDR3 DNA follows: TGCGCCAGCAGCTTGGTTAGGGGAACTGAAGCTTTCTTT. This sequence encodes CASSLVRGTEAFF.

The V gene is TRBV18, the J gene TRBJ2-5, with TRBD2 matching over 7 bases. Germline lookup yields CDR1 KGHSH and CDR2 LQKENI. There are 17 residues in the CDR3. J lost 1 base, V lost 3 bases, and 11 bases had no gene match. The CDR3 sequence is CASSPLISGNSQETQYF. The CDR3 bases are TGTGCCAGCTCACCCTTAATCAGCGGGAATTCCCAAGAGACCCAGTACTTC.

The V gene is TRBV18, the J gene TRBJ2-3, with no clear D. V lost 3 bases and J 0 bases, leaving 13 bases between the germline ends. Germline CDR1 is KGHSH and CDR2 is LQKENI. This CDR3 contains 16 residues. In nucleotides, the CDR3 is TGTGCCAGCTCACCCGATCTACTCCCTAGCACAGATACGCAGTATTTT. It translates to CASSPDLLPSTDTQYF.

This chain connects TRBV6-5 to TRBJ1-6; the D is unclear. This CDR3 region has 15 residues. The V end was cut by 2 bases, the J end by 5 bases, with 10 bases between. The germline V gene has CDR1 MNHEY and CDR2 SVGAGI. CDR3 sequence: CASSYKPGNNSPLHF. CDR3 coding DNA: TGTGCCAGCAGTTACAAACCCGGGAATAATTCACCCCTCCACTTT.

The rearrangement joins TRBV18 to TRBJ1-5, with 10 bases fitting TRBD1. This CDR3 region has 16 residues. The V gene end was trimmed by 3 bases and the J gene end by 4 bases; junction bases not matched to a gene: 6. CDR1 KGHSH and CDR2 LQKENI come from the germline V gene. The DNA of the CDR3 is TGTGCCAGCTCACCTCTTCCGGGACAGGGGAATCAGCCCCAGCATTTT. Protein product: CASSPLPGQGNQPQHF.

This rearrangement joins TRBV30 to TRBJ1-4; TRBD1 agrees at 8 bases. CDR1 and CDR2 from the germline V gene are GTSNPN and SVGIG (reference sequence). With 5 bases clipped from V and 3 bases from J, the junction kept 2 bases outside the gene matches. The CDR3 is made up of 13 amino acids. The CDR3 reads CAWQQGANEKLFF. As DNA, the CDR3 is TGTGCCTGGCAACAGGGGGCTAATGAAAAACTGTTTTTT.

This clone was found a few times. The J gene is TRBJ1-1, the V gene TRBV18; D is possibly TRBD1 (5 bases). The V end lost 2 bases, the J end lost 5 bases, and 15 bases lay between the germline ends. CDR3 size: 15 residues. The germline gives CDR1 KGHSH, CDR2 LQKENI. The CDR3 DNA follows: TGTGCCAGCTCACCAATTGGGGGAGGGGTTACTGAAGCTTTCTTT. This sequence encodes CASSPIGGGVTEAFF.

Only a few counts were recorded for this clone. The V call is TRBV6-1, the J call TRBJ2-1; 9 bases align to TRBD2. V gave up 4 bases and J gave up 9 bases; unmatched junction bases: 7. This CDR3 has 14 amino acids. Germline V gene sequence: CDR1 MNHNS, CDR2 SASEGT. The CDR3 here is CASSAATSGTEQFF. In DNA form, the CDR3 reads TGTGCCAGCAGTGCAGCGACTAGCGGCACTGAGCAGTTCTTC.

The gene calls are TRBV4-2 and TRBJ1-4, with TRBD1 matching over 7 bases. Unmatched junction bases numbered 10, after V lost 0 bases and J lost 6 bases. CDR3 length: 17 amino acids. Germline CDR1 LGHNA, CDR2 YNFKEQ. The CDR3 loop is CASSQDGKGQPHEKLFF. In nucleotides, the CDR3 is TGTGCCAGCAGCCAAGATGGAAAGGGACAGCCGCATGAAAAACTGTTTTTT.

This clone was seen only once. The chain employs TRBV7-2 and TRBJ2-7; D may be TRBD2 (6 bases). Per the germline V gene, CDR1 is SGHTA and CDR2 is FQGNSA. V lost 7 bases to trimming and J lost 0 bases, with 16 bases between them. CDR3 length: 15 amino acids. The CDR3 nucleotides read TGTGCCAGCACTCTAGCGTCAGTTCACTCCTACGAGCAGTACTTC. Its protein is CASTLASVHSYEQYF. Filled out from reference TRBV7-2 and TRBJ2-7, the complete variable domain reads GAGVSQSPSNKVTEKGKDVELRCDPISGHTALYWYRQSLGQGLEFLIYFQGNSAPDKSGLPSDRFSAERTGGSVSTLTIQRTQQEDSAVYLCASTLASVHSYEQYFGPGTRLTVT.